This T cell receptor (beta chain) is from a study of identical twins' blood T cells. Per germline, CDR1 MDHEN and CDR2 SYDVKM. The CDR3 spans 15 residues. The V and J ends lost 3 bases and 0 bases respectively, with 12 bases between them. This clonotype was found many times. Its antigen is currently unknown. Study outcomes and limitations: Twin similarity might stem from environmental factors, not only genetics. Twins shared more top CDR3 clonotypes than unrelated donors did.

All three twin pairs grew up together with likely shared infections and vaccines. Per the original methods: Each library had about 2 to 4 million CDR3 reads and about 85,000 to nearly 550,000 clonotypes. TCRdb analysed the 5' RACE reads with MiXCR anew, one entry per CDR3 protein. The V and J calls reflect TCRdb's pipeline rather than the authors' work. The sample gives 350,000 to 400,000 distinct CDR3 sequences, around 30% of which show up once; around 5.6% is in the top ten. The gene calls are TRBV28 and TRBJ2-7; D is perhaps TRBD1 or TRBD2 (5 bases each). The sequenced material came from PBMCs. The clonotype comes from a woman aged 18 to 55 in good health. CDR3 sequence reads: CASSFHPGSSYEQYF. Written as DNA, the CDR3 is TGTGCCAGCAGTTTCCATCCAGGGAGCTCCTACGAGCAGTACTTC.